This T cell receptor (beta chain) came from a study of shared clonotypes between healthy human individuals. As regards this clone: What it recognizes is unknown.

All donors were healthy HIV-negative adults lacking recent acute infections or vaccinations. TCRdb's copy holds only in-frame clones and misses some; the assay was immunoSEQ multiplex PCR. Here the sample spans roughly 200,000 clones, approximately 70% being singletons. The ends lost 3 bases at V and 2 bases at J; junction bases unmatched: 2. Germline CDR1 reads MDHEN; CDR2 reads SYDVKM. There are 14 residues in the CDR3. Whole-study findings and limits: Among donors, the sharing of clonotypes was expected to be influenced by sequencing depth.

This TCR was sampled from a man aged 30 to 45 in good health. This chain connects TRBV28 to TRBJ2-7; 9 bases match TRBD2. The sample was memory CD4+ T cells sorted from blood. This sample's subset: CD45RA-negative fraction. The CDR3 loop reads CASSLSGRTYEQYF. CDR3 nucleotides: TGTGCCAGCAGTTTGAGCGGGAGGACCTACGAGCAGTACTTC.